Listed below are T cell receptor beta chains from one sample, sequenced in a study of shared clonotypes between healthy human individuals. Sequencing used immunoSEQ multiplex PCR; TCRdb keeps in-frame clones, though not all of them. The table lists about 680,000 clones, 92% of them singletons. The sample was naive CD8+ T cells sorted from blood. The receptors come from a man aged 25-40 years in good health. CDR3s include the opening cysteine and the closing phenylalanine or tryptophan. Fields, in order: V gene, J gene, CDR3 protein.

v_gene: TRBV7-8; j_gene: TRBJ1-5; CDR3aa: CASSPYNQPQHF
v_gene: TRBV5-1; j_gene: TRBJ1-1; CDR3aa: CASSLGDTVGNTEAFF
v_gene: TRBV12-5; j_gene: TRBJ2-2; CDR3aa: CASGLGPPQGLNTGELFF
v_gene: TRBV11-3; j_gene: TRBJ1-1; CDR3aa: CASSYGGDTEAFF
v_gene: TRBV7-2; j_gene: TRBJ2-2; CDR3aa: CASSLLRVANTGELFF
v_gene: TRBV11-1; j_gene: TRBJ1-1; CDR3aa: CASSLRQLGTEAFF
v_gene: TRBV2; j_gene: TRBJ1-4; CDR3aa: CASRGIEKLFF
v_gene: TRBV5-1; j_gene: TRBJ2-5; CDR3aa: CASSLAVQETQYF
v_gene: TRBV5-1; j_gene: TRBJ2-3; CDR3aa: CASRDVGAGDTQYF
v_gene: TRBV27; j_gene: TRBJ2-1; CDR3aa: CASAITGTAADEQFF
v_gene: TRBV19; j_gene: TRBJ1-5; CDR3aa: CASSDWLRDFSNQPQHF
v_gene: TRBV10-3; j_gene: TRBJ2-3; CDR3aa: CAISDAASGSDTQYF
v_gene: TRBV27; j_gene: TRBJ1-2; CDR3aa: CASSYADPAYYGYTF
v_gene: TRBV28; j_gene: TRBJ2-7; CDR3aa: CASSPDSPYEQYF
v_gene: TRBV11-3; j_gene: TRBJ2-3; CDR3aa: CASSLRTATLDTQYF
v_gene: TRBV5-4; j_gene: TRBJ2-1; CDR3aa: CASSLYGFNEQFF
v_gene: TRBV9; j_gene: TRBJ1-3; CDR3aa: CASRSRGNTIYF
v_gene: TRBV7-9; j_gene: TRBJ2-1; CDR3aa: CASSSKGLAGEENEQFF
v_gene: TRBV2; j_gene: TRBJ1-1; CDR3aa: CASSEFGREDTEAFF
v_gene: TRBV5-1; j_gene: TRBJ1-1; CDR3aa: CASRPGDGPIRNTEAFF
v_gene: TRBV6-4; j_gene: TRBJ2-2; CDR3aa: CASSDSPFGGRSGELFF
v_gene: TRBV13; j_gene: TRBJ2-7; CDR3aa: CASSPTGGGATYEQYF
v_gene: TRBV11-3; j_gene: TRBJ2-1; CDR3aa: CASSTRTSGTNNEQFF
v_gene: TRBV29-1; j_gene: TRBJ2-1; CDR3aa: CSAAGQGGQFF
v_gene: TRBV19; j_gene: TRBJ2-1; CDR3aa: CASSTGLAGRSYNEQFF
v_gene: TRBV7-2; j_gene: TRBJ2-3; CDR3aa: CASSLVPGPQYF
v_gene: TRBV7-9; j_gene: TRBJ2-1; CDR3aa: CASSPPLADPYNEQFF
v_gene: TRBV10-1; j_gene: TRBJ2-3; CDR3aa: CATGTSLDTQYF
v_gene: TRBV10-2; j_gene: TRBJ2-1; CDR3aa: CASRDVSSNNEQFF
v_gene: TRBV7-9; j_gene: TRBJ2-2; CDR3aa: CASTPPQGRTGELFF
v_gene: TRBV5-5; j_gene: TRBJ2-7; CDR3aa: CASSMSPYEQYF
v_gene: TRBV28; j_gene: TRBJ1-5; CDR3aa: CASRRENSNQPQHF
v_gene: TRBV10-3; j_gene: TRBJ2-1; CDR3aa: CAISVADYNEQFF
v_gene: TRBV18; j_gene: TRBJ2-1; CDR3aa: CASSPKVREGPYNEQFF
v_gene: TRBV7-9; j_gene: TRBJ2-2; CDR3aa: CASSLGGLAENTGELFF
v_gene: TRBV27; j_gene: TRBJ2-5; CDR3aa: CASSSRREETQYF
v_gene: TRBV9; j_gene: TRBJ1-1; CDR3aa: CASSVGSGANTEAFF
v_gene: TRBV7-9; j_gene: TRBJ2-6; CDR3aa: CASSLRPKGSSGANVLTF
v_gene: TRBV9; j_gene: TRBJ1-3; CDR3aa: CASSVGLSSGNTIYF
v_gene: TRBV27; j_gene: TRBJ2-1; CDR3aa: CASSLTGLANEQFF
v_gene: TRBV18; j_gene: TRBJ2-7; CDR3aa: CASSPVTSGTYEQYF
v_gene: TRBV19; j_gene: TRBJ2-1; CDR3aa: CASSRTSAIHYDSYNEQFF
v_gene: TRBV28; j_gene: TRBJ1-2; CDR3aa: CASRPPGGHGYTF
v_gene: TRBV11-1; j_gene: TRBJ2-1; CDR3aa: CASSHGPGQFF
v_gene: TRBV15; j_gene: TRBJ2-7; CDR3aa: CATSPDSPYEQYF
v_gene: TRBV5-1; j_gene: TRBJ2-1; CDR3aa: CASSLGVAGGYNEQFF
v_gene: TRBV7-9; j_gene: TRBJ2-1; CDR3aa: CASSSGLAGDGEQFF
v_gene: TRBV27; j_gene: TRBJ1-4; CDR3aa: CASSPKGGFLTNEKLFF
v_gene: TRBV7-9; j_gene: TRBJ2-5; CDR3aa: CASSPPRGAGQETQYF
v_gene: TRBV5-6; j_gene: TRBJ2-3; CDR3aa: CASSLASGRATDTQYF
v_gene: TRBV4-1; j_gene: TRBJ1-5; CDR3aa: CASSPGPSNQPQHF